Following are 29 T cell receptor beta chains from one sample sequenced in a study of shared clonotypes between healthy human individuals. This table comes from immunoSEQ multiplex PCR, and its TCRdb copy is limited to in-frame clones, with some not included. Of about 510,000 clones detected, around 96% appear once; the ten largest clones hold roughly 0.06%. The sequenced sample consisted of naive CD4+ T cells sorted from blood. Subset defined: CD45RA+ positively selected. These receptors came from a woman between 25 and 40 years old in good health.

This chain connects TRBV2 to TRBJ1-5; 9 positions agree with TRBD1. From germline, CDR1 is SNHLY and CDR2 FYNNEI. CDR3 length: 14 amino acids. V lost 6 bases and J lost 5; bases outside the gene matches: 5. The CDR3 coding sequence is TGTGCCAGCAGCAGGACAGGGGTTGATCAGCCCCAGCATTTT. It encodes CASSRTGVDQPQHF.

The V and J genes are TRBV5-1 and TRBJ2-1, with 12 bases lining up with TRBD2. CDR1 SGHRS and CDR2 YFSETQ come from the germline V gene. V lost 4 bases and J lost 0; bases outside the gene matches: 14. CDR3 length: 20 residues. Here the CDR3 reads CASSAPMRTSGASSYNEQFF. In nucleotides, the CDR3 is TGCGCCAGCAGCGCACCGATGCGGACTAGCGGGGCTAGCTCCTACAATGAGCAGTTCTTC.

The CDR3 loop reads CASSQRENRLSKNIQYF. The DNA for the CDR3 is TGCGCCAGCAGTCAGCGTGAGAACAGATTATCCAAAAACATTCAGTACTTC. The chain recombines TRBV23-1 with TRBJ2-4; D remains unclear. TRBV23-1 is an ORF, and what it does is uncertain. The CDR3 sequence is 17 residues long. The V gene lost 3 bases and the J gene lost 2 bases, with 17 bases spanning the gap.

The CDR3 region has the DNA TGTGCCAGCAGTGAACAGGGACAGATCAATCAGCCCCAGCATTTT. It yields the protein CASSEQGQINQPQHF. V and J are TRBV6-1 and TRBJ1-5, with TRBD1 identical over 7 bases. This CDR3 spans 15 amino acids. Unmatched junction bases numbered 4, after V lost 2 bases and J lost 3 bases. The germline CDR1 and CDR2 sequences are MNHNS and SASEGT.

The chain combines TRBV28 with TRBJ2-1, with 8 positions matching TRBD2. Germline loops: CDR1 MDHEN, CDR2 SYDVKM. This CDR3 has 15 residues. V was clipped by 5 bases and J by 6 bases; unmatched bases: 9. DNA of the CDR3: TGTGCCAGCAGTGCGCCCGGGACTAGGGGCAATGAGCAGTTCTTC. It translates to CASSAPGTRGNEQFF.

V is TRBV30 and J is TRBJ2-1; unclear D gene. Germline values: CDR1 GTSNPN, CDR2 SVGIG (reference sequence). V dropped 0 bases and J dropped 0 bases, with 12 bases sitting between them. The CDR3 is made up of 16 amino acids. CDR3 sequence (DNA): TGTGCCTGGAGTGTGATTAGCCGGAGCTCCTACAATGAGCAGTTCTTC. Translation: CAWSVISRSSYNEQFF.

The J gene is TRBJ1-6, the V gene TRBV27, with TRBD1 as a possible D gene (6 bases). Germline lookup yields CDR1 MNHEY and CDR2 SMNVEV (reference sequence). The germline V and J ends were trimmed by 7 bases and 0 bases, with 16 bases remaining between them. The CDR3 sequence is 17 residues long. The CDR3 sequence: CASTVQGPSSYNSPLHF. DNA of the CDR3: TGTGCCAGCACCGTACAGGGCCCAAGCTCCTATAATTCACCCCTCCACTTT.

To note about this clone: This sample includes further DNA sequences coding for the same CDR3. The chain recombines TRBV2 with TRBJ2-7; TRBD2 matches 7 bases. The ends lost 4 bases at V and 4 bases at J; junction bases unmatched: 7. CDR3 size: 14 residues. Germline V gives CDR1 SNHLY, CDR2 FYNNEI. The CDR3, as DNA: TGTGCCAGCAGTGTTGGTCTAGCGGTATACGAGCAGTACTTC. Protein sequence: CASSVGLAVYEQYF. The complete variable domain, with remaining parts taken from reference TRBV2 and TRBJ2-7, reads EPEVTQTPSHQVTQMGQEVILRCVPISNHLYFYWYRQILGQKVEFLVSFYNNEISEKSEIFDDQFSVERPDGSNFTLKIRSTKLEDSAMYFCASSVGLAVYEQYFGPGTRLTVT.

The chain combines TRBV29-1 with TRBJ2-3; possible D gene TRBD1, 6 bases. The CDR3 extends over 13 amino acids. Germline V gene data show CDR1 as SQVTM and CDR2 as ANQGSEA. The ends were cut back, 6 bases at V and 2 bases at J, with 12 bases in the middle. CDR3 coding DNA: TGCAGCGTGGCAGGACAGTACACAGATACGCAGTATTTT. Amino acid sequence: CSVAGQYTDTQYF.

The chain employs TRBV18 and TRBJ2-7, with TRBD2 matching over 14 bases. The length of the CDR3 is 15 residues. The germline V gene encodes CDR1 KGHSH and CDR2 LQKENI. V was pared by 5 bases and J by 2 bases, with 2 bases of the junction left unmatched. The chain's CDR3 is CASSTTSGRAYEQYF. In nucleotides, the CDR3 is TGTGCCAGCTCAACGACTAGCGGGAGGGCCTACGAGCAGTACTTC.

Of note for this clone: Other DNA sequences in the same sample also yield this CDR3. The CDR3 protein is CASSLAGSTDTQYF. CDR3 nucleotides: TGTGCCAGCAGTTTAGCGGGATCCACAGATACGCAGTATTTT. J is TRBJ2-3 and V is TRBV28; weak D call: TRBD2 (6 bases). The CDR3 totals 14 residues. Germline-derived CDR1 and CDR2 are MDHEN and SYDVKM. V was shortened by 2 bases and J by 2 bases, with 8 bases between the two germline ends.

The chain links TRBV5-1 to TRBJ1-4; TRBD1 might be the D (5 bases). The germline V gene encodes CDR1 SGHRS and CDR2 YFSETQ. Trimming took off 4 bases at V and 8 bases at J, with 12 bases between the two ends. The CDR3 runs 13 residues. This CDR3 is CASSGGPGEKLFF. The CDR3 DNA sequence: TGCGCCAGCAGCGGGGGACCGGGGGAAAAACTGTTTTTT.

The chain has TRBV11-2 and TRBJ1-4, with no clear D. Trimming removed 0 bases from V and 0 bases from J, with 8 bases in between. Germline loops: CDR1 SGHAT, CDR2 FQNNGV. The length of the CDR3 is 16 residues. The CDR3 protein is CASSLDRGATNEKLFF. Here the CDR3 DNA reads TGTGCCAGCAGCTTAGATCGGGGTGCAACTAATGAAAAACTGTTTTTT. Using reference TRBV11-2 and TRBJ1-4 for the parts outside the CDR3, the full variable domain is EAGVAQSPRYKIIEKRQSVAFWCNPISGHATLYWYQQILGQGPKLLIQFQNNGVVDDSQLPKDRFSAERLKGVDSTLKIQPAKLEDSAVYLCASSLDRGATNEKLFFGSGTQLSVL.

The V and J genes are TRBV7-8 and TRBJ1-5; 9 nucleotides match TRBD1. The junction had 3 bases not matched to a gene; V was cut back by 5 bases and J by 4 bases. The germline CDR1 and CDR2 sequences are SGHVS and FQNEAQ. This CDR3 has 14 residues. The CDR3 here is CASSAGQGNQPQHF. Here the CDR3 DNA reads TGTGCCAGCAGCGCCGGACAGGGGAATCAGCCCCAGCATTTT.

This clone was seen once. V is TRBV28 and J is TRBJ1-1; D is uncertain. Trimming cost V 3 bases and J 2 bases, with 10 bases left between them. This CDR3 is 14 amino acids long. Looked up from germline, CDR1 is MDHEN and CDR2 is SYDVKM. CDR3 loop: CASSLADINTEAFF. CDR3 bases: TGTGCCAGCAGTTTGGCAGATATTAACACTGAAGCTTTCTTT.

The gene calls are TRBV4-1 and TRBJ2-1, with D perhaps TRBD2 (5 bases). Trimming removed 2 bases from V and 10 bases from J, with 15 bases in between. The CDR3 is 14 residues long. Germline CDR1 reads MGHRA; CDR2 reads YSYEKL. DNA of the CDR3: TGCGCCAGCAGCCAACCCACTAGAACCCGAGAGCAGTTCTTC. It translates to CASSQPTRTREQFF.

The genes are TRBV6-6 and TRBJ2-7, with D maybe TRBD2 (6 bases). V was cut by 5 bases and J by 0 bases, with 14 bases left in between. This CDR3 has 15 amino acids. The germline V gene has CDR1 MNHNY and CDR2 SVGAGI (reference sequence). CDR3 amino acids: CASSPRYGSSYEQYF. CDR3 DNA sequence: TGTGCCAGCAGTCCGAGATACGGGAGCTCCTACGAGCAGTACTTC.

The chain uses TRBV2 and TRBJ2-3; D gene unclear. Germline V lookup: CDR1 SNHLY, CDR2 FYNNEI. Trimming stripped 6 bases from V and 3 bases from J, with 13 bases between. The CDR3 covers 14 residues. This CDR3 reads CASRDRVRTDTQYF. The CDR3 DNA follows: TGTGCCAGCAGAGACCGAGTTAGGACAGATACGCAGTATTTT.

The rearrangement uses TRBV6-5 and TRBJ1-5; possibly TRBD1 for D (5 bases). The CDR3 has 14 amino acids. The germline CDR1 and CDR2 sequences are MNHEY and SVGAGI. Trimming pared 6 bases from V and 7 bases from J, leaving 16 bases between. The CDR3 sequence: CASSPDSIRQPQHF. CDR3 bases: TGTGCCAGCAGCCCAGACAGCATCAGGCAGCCCCAGCATTTT.

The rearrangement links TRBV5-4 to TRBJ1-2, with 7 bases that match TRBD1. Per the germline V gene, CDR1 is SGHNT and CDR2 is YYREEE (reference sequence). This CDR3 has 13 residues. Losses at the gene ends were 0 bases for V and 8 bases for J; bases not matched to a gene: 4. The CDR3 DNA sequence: TGTGCCAGCAGCTTGGAGGGGGCTAAAGGCTACACCTTC. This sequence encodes CASSLEGAKGYTF.

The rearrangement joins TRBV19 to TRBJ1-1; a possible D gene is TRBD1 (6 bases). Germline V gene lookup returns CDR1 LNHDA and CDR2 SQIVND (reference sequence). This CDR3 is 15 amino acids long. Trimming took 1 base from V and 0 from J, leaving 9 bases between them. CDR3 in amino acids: CASSIGGHMNTEAFF. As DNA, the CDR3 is TGTGCCAGTAGTATAGGGGGACATATGAACACTGAAGCTTTCTTT.

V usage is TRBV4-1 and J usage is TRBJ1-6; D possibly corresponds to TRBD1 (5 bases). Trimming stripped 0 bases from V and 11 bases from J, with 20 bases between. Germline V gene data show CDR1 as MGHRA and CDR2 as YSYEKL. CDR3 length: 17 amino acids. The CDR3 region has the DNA TGCGCCAGCAGCCAAGATCGATTTGGGGACGCATCTCCACCCCTCCACTTT. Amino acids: CASSQDRFGDASPPLHF.

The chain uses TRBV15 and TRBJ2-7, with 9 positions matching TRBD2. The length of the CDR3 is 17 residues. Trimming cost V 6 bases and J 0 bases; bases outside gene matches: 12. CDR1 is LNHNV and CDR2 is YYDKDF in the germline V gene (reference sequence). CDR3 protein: CATRPARTSANSYEQYF. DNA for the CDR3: TGTGCCACCAGACCAGCCAGGACTAGCGCTAACTCCTACGAGCAGTACTTC.

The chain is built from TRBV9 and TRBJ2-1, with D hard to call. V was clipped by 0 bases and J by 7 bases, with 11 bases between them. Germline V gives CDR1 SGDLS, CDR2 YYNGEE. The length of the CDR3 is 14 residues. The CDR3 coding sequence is TGTGCCAGCAGCGTAGAGGTTAAAATGAATGAGCAGTTCTTC. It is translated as CASSVEVKMNEQFF.

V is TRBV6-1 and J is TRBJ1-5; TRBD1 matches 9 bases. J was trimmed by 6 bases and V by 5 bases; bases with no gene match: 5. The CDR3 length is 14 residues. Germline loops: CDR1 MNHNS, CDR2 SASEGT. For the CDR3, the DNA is TGTGCCAGCAGTTCTTGGGACAGGGTTCAGCCCCAGCATTTT. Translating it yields CASSSWDRVQPQHF.

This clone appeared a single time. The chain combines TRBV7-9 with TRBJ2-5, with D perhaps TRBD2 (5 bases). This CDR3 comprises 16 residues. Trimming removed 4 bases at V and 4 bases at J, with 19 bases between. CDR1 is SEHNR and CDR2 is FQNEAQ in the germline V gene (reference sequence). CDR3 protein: CASSYLGPAGGETQYF. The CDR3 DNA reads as TGTGCCAGCAGCTATTTAGGACCTGCGGGTGGAGAGACCCAGTACTTC.

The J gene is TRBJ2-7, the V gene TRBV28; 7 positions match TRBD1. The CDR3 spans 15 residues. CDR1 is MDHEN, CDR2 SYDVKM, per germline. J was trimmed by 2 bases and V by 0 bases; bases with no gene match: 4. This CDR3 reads CASSLWQGVPYEQYF. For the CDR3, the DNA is TGTGCCAGCAGTTTATGGCAGGGGGTCCCCTACGAGCAGTACTTC.

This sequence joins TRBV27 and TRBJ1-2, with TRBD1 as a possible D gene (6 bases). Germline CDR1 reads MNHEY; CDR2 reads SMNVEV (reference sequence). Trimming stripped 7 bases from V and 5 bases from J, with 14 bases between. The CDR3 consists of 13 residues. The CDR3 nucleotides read TGTGCCAGCAAAGGGGGGACGGGATATGGCTACACCTTC. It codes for CASKGGTGYGYTF.

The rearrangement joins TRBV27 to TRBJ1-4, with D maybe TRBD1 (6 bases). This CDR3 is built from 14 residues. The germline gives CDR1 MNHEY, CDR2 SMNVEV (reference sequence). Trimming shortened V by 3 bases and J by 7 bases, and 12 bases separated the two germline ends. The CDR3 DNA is TGTGCCAGCAGTTTCAGGGGTTATAGTGAAAAACTGTTTTTT. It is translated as CASSFRGYSEKLFF.